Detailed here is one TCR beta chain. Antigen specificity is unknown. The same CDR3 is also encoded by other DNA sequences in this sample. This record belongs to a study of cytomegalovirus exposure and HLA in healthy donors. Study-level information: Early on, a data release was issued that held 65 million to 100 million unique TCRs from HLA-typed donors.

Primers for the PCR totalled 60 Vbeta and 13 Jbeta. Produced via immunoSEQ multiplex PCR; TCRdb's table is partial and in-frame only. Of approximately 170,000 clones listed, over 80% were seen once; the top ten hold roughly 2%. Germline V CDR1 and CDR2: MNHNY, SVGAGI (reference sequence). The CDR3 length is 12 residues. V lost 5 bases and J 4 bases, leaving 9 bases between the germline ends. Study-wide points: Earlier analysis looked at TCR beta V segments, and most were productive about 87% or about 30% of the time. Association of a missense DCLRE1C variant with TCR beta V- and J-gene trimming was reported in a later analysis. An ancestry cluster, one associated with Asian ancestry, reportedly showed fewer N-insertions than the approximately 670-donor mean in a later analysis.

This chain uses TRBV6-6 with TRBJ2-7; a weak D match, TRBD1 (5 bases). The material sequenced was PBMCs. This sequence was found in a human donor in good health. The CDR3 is CASSLDSYEQYF. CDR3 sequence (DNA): TGTGCCAGCAGTCTCGACAGTTACGAGCAGTACTTC.